These 4 T cell receptor beta chains originate from one sample sequenced in a study of beta chain features in type 1 diabetes. The sequenced template was cDNA made from the entire isolated RNA. Profiling relied on immunoSEQ multiplex PCR, and the TCRdb table lists in-frame clones only, not all of them. The sample shows some 160,000 clones, around 9% of them seen only once. General study findings and limits: Among all four CD4+ subsets, Type 1 diabetes patients had TCRB CDR3s that were moderately but significantly shorter.

These receptors' targets are unknown. The sample consisted of central memory CD4+ T cells from blood. The source is a woman aged 30 to 39 with type 1 diabetes.

This clone was counted a few times. The J gene is TRBJ2-1, the V gene TRBV28; D remains unclear. CDR3 length equals 12 residues. Germline lookup yields CDR1 MDHEN and CDR2 SYDVKM. The ends were cut back, 5 bases at V and 6 bases at J, with 8 bases in the middle. This CDR3 reads CASSILLNEQFF. CDR3 coding DNA: TGTGCCAGCAGTATACTCCTCAATGAGCAGTTCTTC.

The chain joins TRBV28 to TRBJ2-5, with D possibly TRBD1 on 7 matching bases. The J call could be wrong; TRBJ2-7 is a better fit for the DNA end. The CDR3 runs 13 residues. Germline V gene sequence: CDR1 MDHEN, CDR2 SYDVKM. CDR3 sequence (DNA): TGTGCCAGCAGTCGACAGGGACTTTACGAGCAGTACTTC. It encodes CASSRQGLYEQYF.

Only a few counts were recorded for this clone. V and J are TRBV5-1 and TRBJ1-2; 8 bases agree with TRBD1. The CDR3 is 13 residues long. The V and J ends lost 4 bases and 8 bases, in that order; junction bases with no gene match: 7. Germline V gene lookup returns CDR1 SGHRS and CDR2 YFSETQ. CDR3 loop: CASSVGQALGYTF. The DNA of the CDR3 is TGCGCCAGCAGCGTGGGACAGGCCCTCGGCTACACCTTC.

V and J are TRBV4-1 and TRBJ2-1; TRBD2 matches at 7 bases. The CDR3 loop spans 17 amino acids. Germline V CDR1 and CDR2: MGHRA, YSYEKL. Unmatched junction bases numbered 8, after V lost 1 base and J lost 2 bases. The DNA of the CDR3 is TGCGCCAGCAGCCAAGGGTCGGGGCTAGCGGCCTACAATGAGCAGTTCTTC. This translates into CASSQGSGLAAYNEQFF.